Listed below are T cell receptor beta chains from one sample, sequenced in a study of molecular identifiers for immune sequencing clone quantification. Using its own MiXCR run on the PCR reads, TCRdb lists one record per CDR3 protein. The sample lists over 550,000 distinct CDR3 sequences; 25% were seen once. The sample comprised naive CD8+ T cells from blood, with Jurkat cell RNA spiked in. The source of these receptors is a human donor in good health. Some libraries in this study had Jurkat cell RNA spiked in. CDR3s include the opening cysteine and the closing phenylalanine or tryptophan. A D gene is named only where the DNA matches it firmly. Clone size is not always given. Where it is, it says once, few, many or a class for expanded clones.

v_gene: TRBV5-4; j_gene: TRBJ2-7; abundance: many; d_gene: .; len: 12; CDR3aa: CASSRPPYEQYF; CDR3nt: TGTGCCAGCAGCCGTCCACCCTACGAGCAGTACTTC
v_gene: TRBV9; j_gene: TRBJ2-7; abundance: once; d_gene: .; len: 15; CDR3aa: CASSVEGRGDYERYF; CDR3nt: TGTGCCAGCAGCGTAGAAGGCAGGGGGGACTACGAGCGGTACTTC
v_gene: TRBV29-1; j_gene: TRBJ2-7; abundance: .; d_gene: .; len: 14; CDR3aa: CSVEGGTATYGQYF; CDR3nt: TGCAGCGTTGAGGGAGGGACAGCTACCTACGGGCAGTACTTC
v_gene: TRBV12-3/TRBV12-4; j_gene: TRBJ2-3; abundance: many; d_gene: TRBD2; len: 17; CDR3aa: CASSFEGLAGATDTQYF; CDR3nt: TGTGCCAGCAGTTTCGAGGGACTAGCGGGGGCCACAGATACGCAGTATTTT
v_gene: TRBV5-2; j_gene: TRBJ2-7; abundance: .; d_gene: .; len: 16; CDR3aa: CASNKALRTDAYEQYF; CDR3nt: TGTGCCAGCAACAAAGCGCTCAGGACAGATGCCTACGAGCAGTACTTC
v_gene: TRBV6-5; j_gene: TRBJ1-1; abundance: many; d_gene: .; len: 13; CDR3aa: CASSFDIYTEAFF; CDR3nt: TGTGCCAGCAGTTTTGATATTTACACTGAAGCTTTCTTT
v_gene: TRBV4-1; j_gene: TRBJ2-6; abundance: many; d_gene: .; len: 15; CDR3aa: CASRLTSSGANVLTF; CDR3nt: TGCGCCAGCAGACTGACATCCTCTGGGGCCAACGTCCTGACTTTC
v_gene: TRBV4-2; j_gene: TRBJ2-7; abundance: many; d_gene: .; len: 14; CDR3aa: CASSHSGSSYEQYF; CDR3nt: TGTGCCAGCAGCCATTCGGGGAGCTCCTACGAGCAGTACTTC
v_gene: TRBV4-1; j_gene: TRBJ2-7; abundance: few; d_gene: .; len: 16; CDR3aa: CASSPGVSGGVYEQYF; CDR3nt: TGCGCCAGCAGCCCGGGGGTGTCAGGGGGGGTATACGAGCAGTACTTC
v_gene: TRBV19; j_gene: TRBJ1-5; abundance: .; d_gene: TRBD1; len: 16; CDR3aa: CASRTDRGQGNQPQHF; CDR3nt: TGTGCCAGTAGGACCGACAGGGGGCAAGGCAATCAGCCCCAGCATTTT
v_gene: TRBV10-2; j_gene: TRBJ2-7; abundance: few; d_gene: TRBD2; len: 15; CDR3aa: CASSELAGGPYEQYF; CDR3nt: TGCGCCAGCAGTGAGTTGGCGGGAGGGCCCTACGAGCAGTACTTC
v_gene: TRBV6-2/TRBV6-3; j_gene: TRBJ2-1; abundance: many; d_gene: .; len: 10; CDR3aa: CASRGASEFF; CDR3nt: TGTGCCAGCAGAGGGGCCTCGGAGTTCTTC
v_gene: TRBV12-3/TRBV12-4; j_gene: TRBJ1-6; abundance: few; d_gene: .; len: 16; CDR3aa: CASRLDDSDYNSPLHF; CDR3nt: TGTGCCAGCAGATTAGACGACAGCGACTATAATTCACCCCTCCACTTT
v_gene: TRBV20-1; j_gene: TRBJ2-1; abundance: .; d_gene: .; len: 13; CDR3aa: CSAIGLIYNEQFF; CDR3nt: TGCAGTGCTATAGGACTAATCTACAATGAGCAGTTCTTC
v_gene: TRBV19; j_gene: TRBJ2-1; abundance: .; d_gene: .; len: 15; CDR3aa: CASAYASARYNEQFF; CDR3nt: TGTGCCAGTGCCTACGCTAGCGCTCGATACAATGAGCAGTTCTTC
v_gene: TRBV12-3/TRBV12-4; j_gene: TRBJ1-6; abundance: .; d_gene: TRBD1; len: 16; CDR3aa: CASSDTPGQLNSPLPF; CDR3nt: TGTGCCAGCAGTGACACACCGGGACAGCTTAATTCACCCCTCCCCTTT
v_gene: TRBV6-6; j_gene: TRBJ2-7; abundance: few; d_gene: .; len: 13; CDR3aa: CASSYAYTYEQYF; CDR3nt: TGTGCCAGCAGTTACGCGTACACCTACGAGCAGTACTTC
v_gene: TRBV5-4; j_gene: TRBJ2-5; abundance: few; d_gene: TRBD2; len: 15; CDR3aa: CASSSTSGSRETQYF; CDR3nt: TGTGCCAGCAGCTCGACTAGCGGGAGTCGAGAGACCCAGTACTTC
v_gene: TRBV7-9; j_gene: TRBJ2-3; abundance: few; d_gene: .; len: 15; CDR3aa: CASSLVWGTKDTQYF; CDR3nt: TGTGCCAGCAGCTTAGTGTGGGGAACTAAAGATACGCAGTATTTT
v_gene: TRBV7-9; j_gene: TRBJ2-3; abundance: many; d_gene: TRBD2; len: 16; CDR3aa: CASATSLAGYTDTQYF; CDR3nt: TGTGCCAGCGCCACGTCCCTAGCGGGATACACAGATACGCAGTATTTT
v_gene: TRBV29-1; j_gene: TRBJ2-7; abundance: many; d_gene: .; len: 11; CDR3aa: CSVAAGGEQYF; CDR3nt: TGCAGCGTTGCCGCTGGGGGCGAGCAGTACTTC
v_gene: TRBV27; j_gene: TRBJ2-3; abundance: many; d_gene: TRBD2; len: 17; CDR3aa: CASSPPYRLAGVNTQYF; CDR3nt: TGTGCCAGCAGTCCCCCCTACCGTCTAGCGGGGGTGAATACGCAGTATTTT
v_gene: TRBV4-2; j_gene: TRBJ2-7; abundance: many; d_gene: .; len: 14; CDR3aa: CASSQGEGAPEQYF; CDR3nt: TGTGCCAGCAGCCAAGGGGAGGGGGCGCCCGAGCAGTACTTC
v_gene: TRBV6-5; j_gene: TRBJ2-1; abundance: few; d_gene: TRBD2; len: 14; CDR3aa: CASKTGTSGGRRFF; CDR3nt: TGTGCCAGCAAAACCGGGACTAGCGGGGGGAGGCGGTTCTTC
v_gene: TRBV28; j_gene: TRBJ2-3; abundance: many; d_gene: .; len: 17; CDR3aa: CASSETGLAYSTDTQYF; CDR3nt: TGTGCCAGCAGTGAAACCGGTCTAGCGTATAGCACAGATACGCAGTATTTT
v_gene: TRBV5-6; j_gene: TRBJ2-3; abundance: .; d_gene: .; len: 17; CDR3aa: CASSLGKMAEATGTQCF; CDR3nt: TGTGCCAGCAGCTTGGGGAAAATGGCGGAAGCGACAGGTACGCAGTGTTTT
v_gene: TRBV19; j_gene: TRBJ1-2; abundance: few; d_gene: TRBD1; len: 12; CDR3aa: CASHSGGSGYTF; CDR3nt: TGTGCCAGCCACTCAGGGGGCTCTGGCTACACCTTC
v_gene: TRBV4-3; j_gene: TRBJ2-7; abundance: few; d_gene: TRBD2; len: 15; CDR3aa: CASSQGTSGIYEQYF; CDR3nt: TGCGCCAGCAGCCAGGGGACTAGCGGAATCTACGAGCAGTACTTC
v_gene: TRBV30; j_gene: TRBJ2-3; abundance: .; d_gene: .; len: 14; CDR3aa: CAWGIGGGTDTLYF; CDR3nt: TGTGCCTGGGGAATTGGGGGGGGCACAGATACGCTGTATTTT
v_gene: TRBV7-2; j_gene: TRBJ2-7; abundance: many; d_gene: .; len: 12; CDR3aa: CASSLGVLEQYF; CDR3nt: TGTGCCAGCAGCTTAGGTGTACTCGAGCAGTACTTC
v_gene: TRBV4-3; j_gene: TRBJ2-2; abundance: .; d_gene: .; len: 14; CDR3aa: CASSQDRTAGELFF; CDR3nt: TGCGCCAGCAGCCAAGATCGGACGGCCGGGGAGCTGTTTTTT
v_gene: TRBV25-1; j_gene: TRBJ2-7; abundance: many; d_gene: .; len: 16; CDR3aa: CASSEGIRAVSYEQYF; CDR3nt: TGTGCCAGCAGTGAGGGAATCAGGGCCGTCTCCTACGAGCAGTACTTC
v_gene: TRBV20-1; j_gene: TRBJ2-7; abundance: .; d_gene: TRBD2; len: 14; CDR3aa: CSVPTSPISYEQYF; CDR3nt: TGCAGTGTCCCGACTAGCCCTATCTCCTACGAGCAGTACTTC
v_gene: TRBV2; j_gene: TRBJ1-1; abundance: many; d_gene: TRBD1; len: 14; CDR3aa: CASRGTGDRTEAFF; CDR3nt: TGTGCCAGCCGCGGGACAGGGGATCGCACTGAAGCTTTCTTT
v_gene: TRBV4-1; j_gene: TRBJ1-2; abundance: many; d_gene: .; len: 15; CDR3aa: CASSQGPTGKDGYTF; CDR3nt: TGCGCCAGCAGCCAGGGACCCACAGGGAAAGATGGCTACACCTTC
v_gene: TRBV7-9; j_gene: TRBJ1-4; abundance: .; d_gene: .; len: 13; CDR3aa: CASSPDRGERLLF; CDR3nt: TGTGCCAGCAGCCCGGACAGAGGGGAAAGACTGTTATTT
v_gene: TRBV7-9; j_gene: TRBJ2-5; abundance: .; d_gene: TRBD1; len: 13; CDR3aa: CASSQGVQETQNF; CDR3nt: TGTGCCAGCAGTCAGGGGGTCCAAGAGACCCAGAACTTC
v_gene: TRBV2; j_gene: TRBJ2-5; abundance: many; d_gene: .; len: 13; CDR3aa: CASSVTYQETQYF; CDR3nt: TGTGCCAGCAGCGTTACTTACCAAGAGACCCAGTACTTC
v_gene: TRBV6-5; j_gene: TRBJ1-2; abundance: .; d_gene: .; len: 13; CDR3aa: CASRTTGNYGYTF; CDR3nt: TGTGCCAGCAGAACAACAGGGAACTATGGCTACACCTTC
v_gene: TRBV7-9; j_gene: TRBJ2-4; abundance: many; d_gene: .; len: 14; CDR3aa: CASSFLRAGDIQYF; CDR3nt: TGTGCCAGCAGCTTTCTGCGGGCGGGTGACATTCAGTACTTC
v_gene: TRBV11-2; j_gene: TRBJ1-1; abundance: .; d_gene: .; len: 15; CDR3aa: CASTSQLGAWTEAFF; CDR3nt: TGTGCCAGCACCAGCCAGTTGGGGGCGTGGACTGAAGCTTTCTTT
v_gene: TRBV4-1; j_gene: TRBJ1-5; abundance: few; d_gene: .; len: 13; CDR3aa: CASSHSSNQPQHF; CDR3nt: TGCGCCAGCAGCCACAGTAGCAATCAGCCCCAGCATTTT